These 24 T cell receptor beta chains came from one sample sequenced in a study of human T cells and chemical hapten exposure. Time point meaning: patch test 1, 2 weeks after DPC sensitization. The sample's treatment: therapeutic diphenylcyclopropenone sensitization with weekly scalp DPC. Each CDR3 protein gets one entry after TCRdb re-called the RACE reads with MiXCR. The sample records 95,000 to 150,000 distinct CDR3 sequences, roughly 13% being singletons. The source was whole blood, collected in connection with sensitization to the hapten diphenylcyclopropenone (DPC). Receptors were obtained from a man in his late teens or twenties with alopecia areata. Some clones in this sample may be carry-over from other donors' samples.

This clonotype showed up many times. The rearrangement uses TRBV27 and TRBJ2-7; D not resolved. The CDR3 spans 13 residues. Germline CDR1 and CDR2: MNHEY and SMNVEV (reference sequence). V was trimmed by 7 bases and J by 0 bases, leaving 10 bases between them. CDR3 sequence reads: CASTAVPSYEQYF. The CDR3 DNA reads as TGTGCCAGCACGGCGGTCCCCTCCTACGAGCAGTACTTC.

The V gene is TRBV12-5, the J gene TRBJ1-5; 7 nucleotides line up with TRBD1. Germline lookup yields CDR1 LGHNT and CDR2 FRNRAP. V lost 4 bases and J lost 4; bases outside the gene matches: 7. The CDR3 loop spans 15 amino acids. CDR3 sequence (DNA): TGTGCTAGTGGTTATACCGGGACAGCTAATCAGCCCCAGCATTTT. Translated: CASGYTGTANQPQHF. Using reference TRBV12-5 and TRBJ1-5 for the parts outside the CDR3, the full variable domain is DARVTQTPRHKVTEMGQEVTMRCQPILGHNTVFWYRQTMMQGLELLAYFRNRAPLDDSGMPKDRFSAEMPDATLATLKIQPSEPRDSAVYFCASGYTGTANQPQHFGDGTRLSIL.

The CDR3 bases are TGTGCCAGCAGCCAAACGATCGGGGGGGCCCAAGAGACCCAGTACTTC. Its translation: CASSQTIGGAQETQYF. The J gene is TRBJ2-5, the V gene TRBV7-9; TRBD2 matches 8 bases. The V gene end was trimmed by 5 bases and the J gene end by 1 base; junction bases not matched to a gene: 9. Germline V gene data show CDR1 as SEHNR and CDR2 as FQNEAQ (reference sequence). CDR3 length: 16 residues.

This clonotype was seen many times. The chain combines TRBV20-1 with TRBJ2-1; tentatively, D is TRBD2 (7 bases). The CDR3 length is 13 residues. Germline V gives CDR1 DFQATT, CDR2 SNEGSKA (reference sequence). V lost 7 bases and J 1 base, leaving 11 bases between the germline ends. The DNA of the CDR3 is TGCAGTGGAAGGGGGGGTTCCTACAATGAGCAGTTCTTC. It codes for CSGRGGSYNEQFF.

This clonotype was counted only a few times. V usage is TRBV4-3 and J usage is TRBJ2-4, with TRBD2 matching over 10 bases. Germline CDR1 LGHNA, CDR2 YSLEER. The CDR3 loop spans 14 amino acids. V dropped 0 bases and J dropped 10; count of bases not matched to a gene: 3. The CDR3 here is CASSQDRSGGIQYF. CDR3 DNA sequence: TGCGCCAGCAGCCAAGATCGTAGCGGGGGGATTCAGTACTTC.

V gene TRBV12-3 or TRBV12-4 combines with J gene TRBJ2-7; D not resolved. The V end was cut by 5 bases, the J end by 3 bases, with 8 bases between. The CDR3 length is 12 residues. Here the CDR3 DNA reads TGTGCCAGCAGTCCCGTGGGCTACGAGCAGTACTTC. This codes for CASSPVGYEQYF.

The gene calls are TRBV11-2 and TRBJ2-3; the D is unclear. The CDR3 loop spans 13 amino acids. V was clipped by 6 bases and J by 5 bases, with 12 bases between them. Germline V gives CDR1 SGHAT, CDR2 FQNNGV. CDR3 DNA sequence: TGTGCCAGCAGTCCCGAGGTGGAAGATACGCAGTATTTT. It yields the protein CASSPEVEDTQYF. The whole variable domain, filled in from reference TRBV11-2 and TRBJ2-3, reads EAGVAQSPRYKIIEKRQSVAFWCNPISGHATLYWYQQILGQGPKLLIQFQNNGVVDDSQLPKDRFSAERLKGVDSTLKIQPAKLEDSAVYLCASSPEVEDTQYFGPGTRLTVL.

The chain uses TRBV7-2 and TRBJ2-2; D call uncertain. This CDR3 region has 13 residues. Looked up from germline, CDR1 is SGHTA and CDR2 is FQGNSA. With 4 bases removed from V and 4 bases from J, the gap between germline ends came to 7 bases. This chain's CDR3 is CASSSRFTGELFF. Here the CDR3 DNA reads TGTGCCAGCAGCTCGAGATTCACCGGGGAGCTGTTTTTT. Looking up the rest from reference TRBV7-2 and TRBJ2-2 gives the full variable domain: GAGVSQSPSNKVTEKGKDVELRCDPISGHTALYWYRQSLGQGLEFLIYFQGNSAPDKSGLPSDRFSAERTGGSVSTLTIQRTQQEDSAVYLCASSSRFTGELFFGEGSRLTVL.

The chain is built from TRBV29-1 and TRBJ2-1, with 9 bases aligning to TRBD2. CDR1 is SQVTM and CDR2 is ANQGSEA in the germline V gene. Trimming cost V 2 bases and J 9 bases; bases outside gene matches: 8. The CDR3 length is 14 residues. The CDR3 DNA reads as TGCAGCGTTGAACGGCGGGGGGGCGAATCTGAGCAGTTCTTC. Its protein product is CSVERRGGESEQFF.

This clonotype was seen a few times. This CDR3 reads CASSQDPGEETQYF. Here the CDR3 DNA reads TGTGCCAGCAGCCAAGATCCCGGGGAAGAGACCCAGTACTTC. The chain uses TRBV3-1 and TRBJ2-5; D is perhaps TRBD2 (5 bases). The CDR3 contains 14 residues. The germline CDR1 and CDR2 sequences are LGHDT and YNNKEL (reference sequence). Trimming shortened V by 0 bases and J by 3 bases, and 8 bases separated the two germline ends.

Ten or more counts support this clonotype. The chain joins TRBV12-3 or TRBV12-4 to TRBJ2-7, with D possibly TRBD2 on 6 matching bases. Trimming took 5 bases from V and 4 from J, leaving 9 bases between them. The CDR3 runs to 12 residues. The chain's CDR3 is CASSPEGYEQYF. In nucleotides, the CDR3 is TGTGCCAGCAGTCCGGAGGGTTACGAGCAGTACTTC.

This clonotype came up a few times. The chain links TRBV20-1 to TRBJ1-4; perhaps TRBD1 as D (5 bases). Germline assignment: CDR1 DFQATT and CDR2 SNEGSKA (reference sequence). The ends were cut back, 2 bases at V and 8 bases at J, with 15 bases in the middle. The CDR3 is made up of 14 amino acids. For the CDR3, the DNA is TGCAGTGCTAGACACTTGGACATAGGGGAAAAACTGTTTTTT. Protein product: CSARHLDIGEKLFF.

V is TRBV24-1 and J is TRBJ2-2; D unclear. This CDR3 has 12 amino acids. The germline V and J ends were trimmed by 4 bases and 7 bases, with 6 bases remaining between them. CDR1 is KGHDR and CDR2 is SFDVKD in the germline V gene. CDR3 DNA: TGTGCCACCAGTGAATCTGACGGGGAGCTGTTTTTT. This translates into CATSESDGELFF.

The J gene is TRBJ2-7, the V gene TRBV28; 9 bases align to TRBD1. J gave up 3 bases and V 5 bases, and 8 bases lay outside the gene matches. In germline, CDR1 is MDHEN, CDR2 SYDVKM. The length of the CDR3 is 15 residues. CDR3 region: CASSPSRTGVYEQYF. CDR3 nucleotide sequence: TGTGCCAGCAGTCCAAGCCGGACAGGGGTCTACGAGCAGTACTTC. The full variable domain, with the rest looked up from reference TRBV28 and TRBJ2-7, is DVKVTQSSRYLVKRTGEKVFLECVQDMDHENMFWYRQDPGLGLRLIYFSYDVKMKEKGDIPEGYSVSREKKERFSLILESASTNQTSMYLCASSPSRTGVYEQYFGPGTRLTVT.

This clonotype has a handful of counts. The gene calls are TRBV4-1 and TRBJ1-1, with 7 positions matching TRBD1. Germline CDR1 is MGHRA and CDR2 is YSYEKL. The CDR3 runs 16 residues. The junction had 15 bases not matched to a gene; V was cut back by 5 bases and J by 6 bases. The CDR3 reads CASSKTQGVPGAEAFF. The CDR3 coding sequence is TGCGCCAGCAGCAAAACTCAGGGGGTACCCGGCGCTGAAGCTTTCTTT.

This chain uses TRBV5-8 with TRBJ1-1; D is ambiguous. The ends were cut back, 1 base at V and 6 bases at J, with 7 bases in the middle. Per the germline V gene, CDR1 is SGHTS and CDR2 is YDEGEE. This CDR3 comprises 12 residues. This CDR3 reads CASSLRAPEAFF. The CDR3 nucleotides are TGTGCCAGCAGCTTGCGGGCGCCTGAAGCTTTCTTT.

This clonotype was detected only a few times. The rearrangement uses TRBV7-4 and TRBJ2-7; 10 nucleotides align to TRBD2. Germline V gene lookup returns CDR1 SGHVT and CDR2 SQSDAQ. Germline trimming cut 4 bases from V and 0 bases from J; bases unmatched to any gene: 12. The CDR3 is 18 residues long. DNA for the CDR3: TGTGCCAGCAGCTCCCAGAGAGATAGCGGGGGGTCCTCCTACGAGCAGTACTTC. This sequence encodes CASSSQRDSGGSSYEQYF.

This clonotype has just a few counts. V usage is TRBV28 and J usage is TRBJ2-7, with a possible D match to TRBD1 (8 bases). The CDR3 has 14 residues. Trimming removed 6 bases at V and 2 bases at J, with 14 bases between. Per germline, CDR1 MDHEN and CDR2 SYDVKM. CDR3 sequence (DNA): TGTGCCAGCAGCGGACAGGGAGGGACCTACGAGCAGTACTTC. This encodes CASSGQGGTYEQYF.

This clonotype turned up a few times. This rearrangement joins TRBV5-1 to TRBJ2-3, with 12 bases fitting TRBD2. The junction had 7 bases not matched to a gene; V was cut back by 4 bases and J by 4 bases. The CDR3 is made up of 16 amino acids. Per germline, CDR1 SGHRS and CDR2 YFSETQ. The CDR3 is CASSRTSGVRADTQYF. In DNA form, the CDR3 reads TGCGCCAGCAGCAGGACTAGCGGGGTACGGGCAGATACGCAGTATTTT.

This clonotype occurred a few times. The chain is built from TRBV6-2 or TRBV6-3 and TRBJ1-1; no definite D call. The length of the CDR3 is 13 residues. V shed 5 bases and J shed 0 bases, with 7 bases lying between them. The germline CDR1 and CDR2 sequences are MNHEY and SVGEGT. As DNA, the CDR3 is TGTGCCAGCAGTCTTGAAATGAACACTGAAGCTTTCTTT. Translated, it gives CASSLEMNTEAFF.

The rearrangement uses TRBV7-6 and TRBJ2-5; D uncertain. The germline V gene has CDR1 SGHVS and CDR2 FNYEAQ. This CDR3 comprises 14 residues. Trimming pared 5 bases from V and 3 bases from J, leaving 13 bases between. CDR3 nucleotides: TGTGCCAGCAGCCCTGGGCAGTACGAAGAGACCCAGTACTTC. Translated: CASSPGQYEETQYF.

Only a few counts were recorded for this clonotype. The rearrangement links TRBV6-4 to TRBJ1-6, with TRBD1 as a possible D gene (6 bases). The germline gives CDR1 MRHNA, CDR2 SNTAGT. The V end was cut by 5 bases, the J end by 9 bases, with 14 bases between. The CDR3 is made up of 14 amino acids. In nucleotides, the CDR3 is TGTGCCAGCAGTCTACAGGGATCCTCTTCACCCCTCCACTTT. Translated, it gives CASSLQGSSSPLHF.

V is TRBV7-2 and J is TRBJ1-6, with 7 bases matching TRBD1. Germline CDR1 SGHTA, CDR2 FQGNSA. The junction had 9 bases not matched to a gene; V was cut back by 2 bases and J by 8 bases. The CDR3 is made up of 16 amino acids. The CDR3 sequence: CASSLYGQAHHSPLHF. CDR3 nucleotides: TGTGCCAGCAGCTTATACGGACAGGCCCACCATTCACCCCTCCACTTT.

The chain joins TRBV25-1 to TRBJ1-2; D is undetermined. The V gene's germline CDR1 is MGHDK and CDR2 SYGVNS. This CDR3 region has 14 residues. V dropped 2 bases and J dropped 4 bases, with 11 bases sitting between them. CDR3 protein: CASSEGSWGYGYTF. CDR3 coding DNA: TGTGCCAGCAGTGAAGGCTCTTGGGGCTATGGCTACACCTTC.